There are a few counts of the clone carrying this TCR beta chain. This specimen comes from a study of human T cells and chemical hapten exposure. Background on the study: In the roughly 25-week study, patients were dosed weekly with diphenylcyclopropenone on the scalp throughout.

This CDR3 is 16 amino acids long. Trimming left V 1 base short and J 2 bases short, with 11 bases between. In germline, CDR1 is LNHNV, CDR2 YYDKDF (reference sequence). This sample's time point: patch test 1, 2 weeks after DPC sensitization. Indicated treatment: therapeutic diphenylcyclopropenone sensitization with weekly scalp DPC. Using its own MiXCR run on the RACE reads, TCRdb lists one record per CDR3 protein. The table lists tens of thousands of distinct CDR3 sequences, roughly a tenth of them singletons. This TCR was sampled from a woman aged 45 to 65 with alopecia areata. Some clones in this sample may be carry-over from other donors' samples. The sequencing here drew on whole blood, taken in connection with sensitization to the hapten diphenylcyclopropenone (DPC). The rearrangement joins TRBV15 to TRBJ2-2; D assignment may be TRBD1 or TRBD2 (5 bases each). Written as DNA, the CDR3 is TGTGCCACCAGCAGAGGGCCGGGGCCTAACACCGGGGAGCTGTTTTTT. Its translation: CATSRGPGPNTGELFF. The whole variable domain, filled in from reference TRBV15 and TRBJ2-2, reads DAMVIQNPRYQVTQFGKPVTLSCSQTLNHNVMYWYQQKSSQAPKLLFHYYDKDFNNEADTPDNFQSRRPNTSFCFLDIRSPGLGDTAMYLCATSRGPGPNTGELFFGEGSRLTVL.